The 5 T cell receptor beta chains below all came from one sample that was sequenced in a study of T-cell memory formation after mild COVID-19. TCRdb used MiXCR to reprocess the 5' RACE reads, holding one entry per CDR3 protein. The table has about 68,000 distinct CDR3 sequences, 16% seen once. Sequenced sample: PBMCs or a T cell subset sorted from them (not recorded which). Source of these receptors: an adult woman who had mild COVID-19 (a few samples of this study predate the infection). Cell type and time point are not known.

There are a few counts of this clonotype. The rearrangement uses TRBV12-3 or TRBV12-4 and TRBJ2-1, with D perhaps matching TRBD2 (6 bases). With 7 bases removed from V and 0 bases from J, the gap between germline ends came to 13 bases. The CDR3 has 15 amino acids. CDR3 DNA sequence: TGTGCCAGCACCATGGACGGGAGCTCCTACAATGAGCAGTTCTTC. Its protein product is CASTMDGSSYNEQFF.

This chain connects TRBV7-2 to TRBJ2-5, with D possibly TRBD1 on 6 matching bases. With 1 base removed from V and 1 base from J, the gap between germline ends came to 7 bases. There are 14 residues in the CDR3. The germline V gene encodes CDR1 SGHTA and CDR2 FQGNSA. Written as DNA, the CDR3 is TGTGCCAGCAGCTTAGTGGGGGCCCAAGAGACCCAGTACTTC. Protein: CASSLVGAQETQYF.

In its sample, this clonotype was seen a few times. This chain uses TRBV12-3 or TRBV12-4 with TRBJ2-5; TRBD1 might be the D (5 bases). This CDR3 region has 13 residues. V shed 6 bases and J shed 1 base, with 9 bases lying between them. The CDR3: CASRDRSQETQYF. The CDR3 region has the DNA TGTGCCAGCAGAGACAGAAGCCAAGAGACCCAGTACTTC.

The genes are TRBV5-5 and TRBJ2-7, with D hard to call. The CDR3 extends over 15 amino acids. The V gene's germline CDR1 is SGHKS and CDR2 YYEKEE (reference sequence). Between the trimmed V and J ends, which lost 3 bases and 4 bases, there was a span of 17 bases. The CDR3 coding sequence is TGTGCCAGCAGCTATCATACAGTTACTACGTACGAGCAGTACTTC. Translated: CASSYHTVTTYEQYF. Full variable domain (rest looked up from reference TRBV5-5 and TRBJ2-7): DAGVTQSPTHLIKTRGQQVTLRCSPISGHKSVSWYQQVLGQGPQFIFQYYEKEERGRGNFPDRFSARQFPNYSSELNVNALLLGDSALYLCASSYHTVTTYEQYFGPGTRLTVT.

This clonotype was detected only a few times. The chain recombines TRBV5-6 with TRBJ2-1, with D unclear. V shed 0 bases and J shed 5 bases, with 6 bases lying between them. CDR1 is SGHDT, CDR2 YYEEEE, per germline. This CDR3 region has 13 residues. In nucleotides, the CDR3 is TGTGCCAGCAGCTTGGTTATTGACAATGAGCAGTTCTTC. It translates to CASSLVIDNEQFF.